This T cell receptor (beta chain) appears in the sequencing data of a study of T cells in Graves' hyperthyroidism and ophthalmopathy. Background on the study: Before any treatment, at initial diagnosis, peripheral blood was collected. Study-level findings and limits: Researchers report that a 13 V-J model separated ophthalmopathy from stable hyperthyroidism.

From roughly 10 ml of fresh peripheral blood, PBMCs were isolated. The TCR beta CDR3 regions underwent amplification using RNA transcripts as the source. A set of HTBI primers served as the primers for a first-round RT-PCR of the TCR CDR3. MiXCR, run by TCRdb on the multiplex PCR reads, gives a single entry per CDR3 protein. The sample contains 650,000 to 850,000 distinct CDR3 sequences, 15% to 20% of which appear only once. On this clonotype itself: Its antigen is currently unknown.

The sequencing input was blood. The sequence was collected from a woman aged 45-65 years with Graves' hyperthyroidism that later progressed to Graves' ophthalmopathy.

Here the CDR3 reads CAVGKNPTNEKLFF. The CDR3 DNA reads as TGTGCCGTTGGAAAAAACCCAACTAATGAAAAACTGTTTTTT. V gene TRBV11-2 combines with J gene TRBJ1-4; D call uncertain. The CDR3 has 14 amino acids. Trimming cost V 11 bases and J 0 bases, with 13 bases left between them. Germline lookup yields CDR1 SGHAT and CDR2 FQNNGV. Based on the CDR3 plus reference TRBV11-2 and TRBJ1-4, the full variable domain is EAGVAQSPRYKIIEKRQSVAFWCNPISGHATLYWYQQILGQGPKLLIQFQNNGVVDDSQLPKDRFSAERLKGVDSTLKIQPAKLEDSAVYLCAVGKNPTNEKLFFGSGTQLSVL.